These 29 T cell receptor beta chains came from one sample sequenced in a study of identical twins. A single record per CDR3 protein comes from TCRdb applying MiXCR to the 5' RACE reads. The table shows 400,000 to 650,000 distinct CDR3 sequences, with approximately 22% occurring only once. This sample was shared with a second study, whose subject was T cells expressing NK-cell markers.

The sequencing sample was made of CD4+ T cells sorted from blood. The source of these receptors is a young woman in good health.

This clonotype was seen only a few times. J is TRBJ2-3 and V is TRBV5-5, with D unclear. Looked up from germline, CDR1 is SGHKS and CDR2 is YYEKEE (reference sequence). The CDR3 sequence is 15 residues long. Trimming stripped 0 bases from V and 5 bases from J, with 13 bases between. CDR3 amino acids: CASSLAPLRGDTQYF. The CDR3 DNA follows: TGTGCCAGCAGCTTGGCCCCACTCAGAGGAGATACGCAGTATTTT. Together with reference TRBV5-5 and TRBJ2-3, the CDR3 gives the full variable domain: DAGVTQSPTHLIKTRGQQVTLRCSPISGHKSVSWYQQVLGQGPQFIFQYYEKEERGRGNFPDRFSARQFPNYSSELNVNALLLGDSALYLCASSLAPLRGDTQYFGPGTRLTVL.

This clonotype was seen repeatedly, ten times or more. This chain connects TRBV20-1 to TRBJ2-3; 12 nucleotides line up with TRBD2. V lost 6 bases and J lost 5; bases outside the gene matches: 9. The CDR3 is 15 residues long. CDR1 and CDR2 (germline): DFQATT, SNEGSKA (reference sequence). CDR3 in amino acids: CSAYQTSGRKDTQYF. The DNA of the CDR3 is TGCAGTGCCTACCAGACTAGCGGGAGAAAAGATACGCAGTATTTT.

The CDR3 reads CSVKDRPRDTEAFF. CDR3 coding DNA: TGCAGCGTAAAGGACAGGCCGAGGGACACTGAAGCTTTCTTT. The V gene is TRBV29-1, the J gene TRBJ1-1, with 7 bases identical to TRBD1. The CDR3 runs to 14 residues. Per the germline V gene, CDR1 is SQVTM and CDR2 is ANQGSEA. With 6 bases clipped from V and 3 bases from J, the junction kept 10 bases outside the gene matches.

V and J are TRBV10-1 and TRBJ2-1; D is perhaps TRBD1 or TRBD2 (5 bases each). Trimming shortened V by 4 bases and J by 6 bases, and 16 bases separated the two germline ends. The CDR3 extends over 15 amino acids. Looked up from germline, CDR1 is WNHNN and CDR2 is SYGVQD (reference sequence). In nucleotides, the CDR3 is TGCGCCAGCAGTGTGGGGGACGGCGTGTCCAATGAGCAGTTCTTC. Protein product: CASSVGDGVSNEQFF.

This chain connects TRBV7-2 to TRBJ2-5; D is perhaps TRBD2 (5 bases). V was shortened by 2 bases and J by 4 bases, with 11 bases between the two germline ends. This CDR3 is built from 14 residues. Germline CDR1 is SGHTA and CDR2 is FQGNSA. Written as DNA, the CDR3 is TGTGCCAGCAGCTTATGGTCGCGGGCAGAGACCCAGTACTTC. This gives the protein CASSLWSRAETQYF.

Only a few counts were recorded for this clonotype. The chain uses TRBV9 and TRBJ2-1; 10 nucleotides agree with TRBD1. The junction had 5 bases not matched to a gene; V was cut back by 4 bases and J by 4 bases. The germline CDR1 and CDR2 sequences are SGDLS and YYNGEE. The CDR3 spans 15 residues. CDR3 amino acids: CASSSTGGAYNEQFF. DNA for the CDR3: TGTGCCAGCAGCTCGACAGGGGGCGCGTACAATGAGCAGTTCTTC.

The chain is built from TRBV2 and TRBJ1-2; no clear D gene. The CDR3 has 15 amino acids. Looked up from germline, CDR1 is SNHLY and CDR2 is FYNNEI. V lost 7 bases, J lost 2 bases, and 17 bases lay in between. The DNA for the CDR3 is TGTGCCAGCAATCTGGGCTACGATAAAAACTATGGCTACACCTTC. Protein sequence: CASNLGYDKNYGYTF.

This clonotype came up a few times. V usage is TRBV20-1 and J usage is TRBJ2-1; 8 bases align to TRBD2. This CDR3 spans 15 amino acids. CDR1 and CDR2 (germline): DFQATT, SNEGSKA (reference sequence). The V and J ends lost 1 base and 4 bases, in that order; junction bases with no gene match: 6. This CDR3 reads CSARGLPGGYNEQFF. The CDR3 region has the DNA TGCAGTGCTAGAGGGCTACCGGGAGGGTACAATGAGCAGTTCTTC.

The chain carries TRBV12-3 or TRBV12-4 and TRBJ2-7; TRBD1 matches 9 bases. CDR3 length: 17 amino acids. Losses at the gene ends were 4 bases for V and 6 bases for J; bases not matched to a gene: 16. The CDR3 loop reads CASSSSLPGQGPSEQYF. CDR3 nucleotide sequence: TGTGCCAGCAGTTCAAGCTTGCCGGGACAGGGCCCCAGCGAGCAGTACTTC.

This clonotype was recorded a few times. The genes are TRBV6-5 and TRBJ1-2; D unclear. Germline values: CDR1 MNHEY, CDR2 SVGAGI. The ends were cut back, 7 bases at V and 5 bases at J, with 11 bases in the middle. This CDR3 has 12 amino acids. CDR3 sequence (DNA): TGTGCCAGCATGGCCGAATCATATGGCTACACCTTC. It codes for CASMAESYGYTF.

There are a few counts of this clonotype. This rearrangement joins TRBV12-3 or TRBV12-4 to TRBJ2-1, with 15 bases aligning to TRBD2. The CDR3 has 14 residues. V lost 7 bases, J lost 9 bases, and 4 bases stayed unmatched. This CDR3 is CASKWTSGGGEQFF. The CDR3 DNA reads as TGTGCCAGCAAGTGGACTAGCGGGGGGGGTGAGCAGTTCTTC.

This chain uses TRBV6-1 with TRBJ2-7; maybe TRBD2 (5 bases). There are 13 residues in the CDR3. The germline V and J ends were trimmed by 7 bases and 0 bases, with 10 bases remaining between them. The V gene's germline CDR1 is MNHNS and CDR2 SASEGT. CDR3 sequence reads: CASTIAFSYEQYF. The DNA for the CDR3 is TGTGCCAGCACGATAGCGTTCTCCTACGAGCAGTACTTC.

The V gene is TRBV20-1, the J gene TRBJ1-1; D is unresolved. The V gene's germline CDR1 is DFQATT and CDR2 SNEGSKA (reference sequence). The CDR3 consists of 11 residues. The V gene lost 0 bases and the J gene lost 8 bases, with 7 bases spanning the gap. The CDR3 reads CSARDHREAFF. As DNA, the CDR3 is TGCAGTGCTAGAGATCACCGGGAAGCTTTCTTT.

This sequence joins TRBV3-1 and TRBJ2-4; the D gene could be TRBD1 or TRBD2 (5 bases each). Trimming shortened V by 4 bases and J by 0 bases, and 16 bases separated the two germline ends. CDR3 length: 17 amino acids. Germline CDR1 reads LGHDT; CDR2 reads YNNKEL (reference sequence). The CDR3 DNA follows: TGTGCCAGCAGCCGAACTGGGGGAACACTAGCCAAAAACATTCAGTACTTC. This sequence encodes CASSRTGGTLAKNIQYF. Supplemented by reference TRBV3-1 and TRBJ2-4, the full variable domain reads DTAVSQTPKYLVTQMGNDKSIKCEQNLGHDTMYWYKQDSKKFLKIMFSYNNKELIINETVPNRFSPKSPDKAHLNLHINSLELGDSAVYFCASSRTGGTLAKNIQYFGAGTRLSVL.

This sequence joins TRBV12-2 and TRBJ2-3. TRBV12-2 is deemed a pseudogene. This CDR3 spans 16 amino acids. The CDR3 loop reads CASRFRLAGPTDTQYF. DNA for the CDR3: TGTGCAAGTCGCTTCCGCTTAGCGGGACCCACAGATACGCAGTATTTT.

This sequence joins TRBV5-4 and TRBJ2-2, with D perhaps given as TRBD1 or TRBD2 (5 bases each). Germline CDR1 reads SGHNT; CDR2 reads YYREEE (reference sequence). The CDR3 sequence is 16 residues long. Trimming removed 2 bases from V and 2 bases from J, with 13 bases in between. The DNA of the CDR3 is TGTGCCAGCAGCTTTACTCTCAGGGACAACACCGGGGAGCTGTTTTTT. It translates to CASSFTLRDNTGELFF.

This chain uses TRBV5-5 with TRBJ1-2; D is possibly TRBD1 (5 bases). Trimming removed 0 bases at V and 0 bases at J, with 9 bases between. This CDR3 region has 15 residues. Germline CDR1 is SGHKS and CDR2 is YYEKEE (reference sequence). CDR3 sequence (DNA): TGTGCCAGCAGCTTGGCGGACAAGGCTAACTATGGCTACACCTTC. Encoded protein: CASSLADKANYGYTF. Full variable domain (outside the CDR3, taken from reference TRBV5-5 and TRBJ1-2): DAGVTQSPTHLIKTRGQQVTLRCSPISGHKSVSWYQQVLGQGPQFIFQYYEKEERGRGNFPDRFSARQFPNYSSELNVNALLLGDSALYLCASSLADKANYGYTFGSGTRLTVV.

The chain employs TRBV4-3 and TRBJ2-3; tentatively, D is TRBD1 (5 bases). CDR3 length equals 15 residues. V was pared by 4 bases and J by 1 base, with 12 bases between. Germline assignment: CDR1 LGHNA and CDR2 YSLEER. This CDR3 is CASSLGRQGTDTQYF. CDR3 bases: TGCGCCAGCAGCCTGGGGCGGCAGGGCACAGATACGCAGTATTTT.

As concerns this clonotype: An end of the junction does not agree with germline; a read error may underlie this. This chain connects TRBV7-9 to TRBJ2-5; D not resolved. The germline gives CDR1 SEHNR, CDR2 FQNEAQ (reference sequence). The CDR3 is 13 residues long. The CDR3: CASSPRALSIDIF. In nucleotides, the CDR3 is TGTGCCAGCAGCCCTAGGGCCTTGAGCATCGATATCTTC.

This clonotype appeared a few times. The genes are TRBV20-1 and TRBJ2-2; the D gene is possibly TRBD1 (6 bases). The CDR3 has 13 residues. Germline lookup yields CDR1 DFQATT and CDR2 SNEGSKA (reference sequence). The V end was cut by 3 bases, the J end by 4 bases, with 9 bases between. CDR3 bases: TGCAGTGCTAGGGGGACATTCACCGGGGAGCTGTTTTTT. This sequence encodes CSARGTFTGELFF.

This clonotype was found many times. V usage is TRBV5-6 and J usage is TRBJ1-2; unclear D gene. Trimming took off 1 base at V and 7 bases at J, with 8 bases between the two ends. The CDR3 length is 12 residues. Germline V gene sequence: CDR1 SGHDT, CDR2 YYEEEE. The CDR3: CASSLYRTGYTF. The DNA for the CDR3 is TGTGCCAGCAGCTTGTATCGGACTGGCTACACCTTC.

The gene calls are TRBV6-5 and TRBJ2-5; D may be TRBD2 (7 bases). The CDR3 spans 14 residues. CDR1 is MNHEY, CDR2 SVGAGI, per germline. V shed 0 bases and J shed 4 bases, with 9 bases lying between them. CDR3 protein: CASSYSGGGETQYF. The CDR3 coding sequence is TGTGCCAGCAGTTACTCGGGAGGGGGAGAGACCCAGTACTTC.

This clonotype has a handful of counts. As DNA, the CDR3 is TGTGCCAGCAGCTTACGGCAGTCCAGCGAGCAGTACTTC. This encodes CASSLRQSSEQYF. V and J are TRBV7-7 and TRBJ2-7; no firm D call. The CDR3 sequence is 13 residues long. Trimming stripped 2 bases from V and 6 bases from J, with 11 bases between. Germline V gene lookup returns CDR1 SSHAT and CDR2 FNYEAQ (reference sequence).

This clonotype was seen a handful of times. V and J are TRBV7-2 and TRBJ2-1; D is unclear. This CDR3 contains 12 residues. Trimming shortened V by 1 base and J by 16 bases, and 14 bases separated the two germline ends. Germline values: CDR1 SGHTA, CDR2 FQGNSA. CDR3 sequence reads: CASSLGQIGKFF. The CDR3, as DNA: TGTGCCAGCAGCTTAGGTCAAATTGGTAAATTCTTC.

The V and J genes are TRBV6-1 and TRBJ2-1; TRBD1 matches 9 bases. J lost 1 base, V lost 6 bases, and 10 bases had no gene match. The CDR3 covers 17 residues. The germline V gene encodes CDR1 MNHNS and CDR2 SASEGT. This CDR3 reads CASSSTGGWLSYNEQFF. In DNA, the CDR3 is TGTGCCAGCAGCTCGACAGGGGGATGGCTTTCCTACAATGAGCAGTTCTTC.

This clonotype was observed a few times. The chain has TRBV7-9 and TRBJ1-2, with D uncertain. Trimming shortened V by 1 base and J by 1 base, and 7 bases separated the two germline ends. Germline CDR1 is SEHNR and CDR2 is FQNEAQ (reference sequence). The CDR3 contains 14 residues. The chain's CDR3 is CASSLVGINYGYTF. The CDR3 DNA follows: TGTGCCAGCAGCTTAGTAGGGATTAACTATGGCTACACCTTC.

The chain links TRBV3-1 to TRBJ2-7; 9 nucleotides align to TRBD1. The CDR3 extends over 14 amino acids. V lost 4 bases and J lost 5; bases outside the gene matches: 6. Germline CDR1 and CDR2: LGHDT and YNNKEL (reference sequence). CDR3 residues: CASSPWDRDDEQYF. The CDR3 DNA follows: TGTGCCAGCAGCCCCTGGGACAGGGACGACGAGCAGTACTTC.

The J gene is TRBJ2-1, the V gene TRBV10-3, with TRBD2 matching over 12 bases. J lost 7 bases, V lost 5 bases, and 9 bases had no gene match. This CDR3 has 16 residues. Germline loops: CDR1 ENHRY, CDR2 SYGVKD. The CDR3 bases are TGTGCCATCAGTCCTCGGACTAGCGGGATATCTAATGAGCAGTTCTTC. This gives the protein CAISPRTSGISNEQFF.

This chain connects TRBV3-1 to TRBJ1-2; D is unclear. Germline values: CDR1 LGHDT, CDR2 YNNKEL (reference sequence). CDR3 length: 12 residues. The ends were cut back, 4 bases at V and 8 bases at J, with 11 bases in the middle. The CDR3 DNA reads TGTGCCAGCAGCCCCAAGGGAGTAGGCTACACCTTC. Translating gives CASSPKGVGYTF.